This entry lists 30 T cell receptor beta chains sequenced from one sample in a study of CD8 T cells in Susac syndrome. The RNA, roughly 0.5 to 1 ug, was put through reverse transcription using random hexamers. Using its own MiXCR run on the immunoSEQ multiplex PCR reads, TCRdb lists one record per CDR3 protein. The sample holds roughly 75,000 distinct CDR3 sequences, roughly 93% seen once. Sequencing was performed on CD4+ T cells from PBMCs. The receptors come from a human donor with Susac syndrome.

V and J are TRBV7-2 and TRBJ1-6; no firm D call. This CDR3 spans 14 amino acids. Germline assignment: CDR1 SGHTA and CDR2 FQGNSA. Trimming removed 4 bases at V and 7 bases at J, with 11 bases between. The CDR3: CASSSRRTNSPLHF. As DNA, the CDR3 is TGTGCCAGCAGCTCGCGACGGACGAATTCACCCCTCCACTTT.

This chain joins TRBV16 and TRBJ1-5; D gene unclear. V was clipped by 1 base and J by 6 bases, with 19 bases between them. Looked up from germline, CDR1 is KGHSY and CDR2 is FQNENV. The CDR3 loop spans 17 amino acids. CDR3 residues: CASSQLIWLENPQPQHF. The CDR3 DNA follows: TGTGCCAGCAGCCAATTGATTTGGCTAGAAAACCCTCAGCCCCAGCATTTT.

This chain joins TRBV20-1 and TRBJ1-5; D is possibly TRBD1 (5 bases). CDR1 DFQATT and CDR2 SNEGSKA come from the germline V gene (reference sequence). The CDR3 covers 15 residues. V was clipped by 3 bases and J by 3 bases, with 15 bases between them. CDR3 nucleotide sequence: TGCAGTGCTAGGGCCCCCGGGGGAAACAATCAGCCCCAGCATTTT. The encoded protein is CSARAPGGNNQPQHF.

The V gene is TRBV4-2, the J gene TRBJ2-2; D is undetermined. This CDR3 contains 15 residues. Trimming took 0 bases from V and 4 from J, leaving 9 bases between them. Per the germline V gene, CDR1 is LGHNA and CDR2 is YNFKEQ. Here the CDR3 DNA reads TGTGCCAGCAGCCAAGAACGGCTATTCACCGGGGAGCTGTTTTTT. Protein sequence: CASSQERLFTGELFF.

This rearrangement joins TRBV28 to TRBJ1-5; no reliable D call. The V gene lost 5 bases and the J gene lost 5 bases, with 13 bases spanning the gap. Germline CDR1 is MDHEN and CDR2 is SYDVKM. The length of the CDR3 is 14 residues. CDR3 coding DNA: TGTGCCAGCAGTGTCGGCCAGGTTGATCAGCCCCAGCATTTT. This translates into CASSVGQVDQPQHF.

The chain carries TRBV21-1 and TRBJ1-2; the table assigns TRBD1, which was not confirmed against the DNA. TRBV21-1 is marked as a pseudogene. There are 15 residues in the CDR3. The CDR3 region has the DNA TGTGCCAGCAGCAATTTCGAGACAGGGAACTATGGCTACACCTTC. This gives the protein CASSNFETGNYGYTF.

The genes are TRBV7-3 and TRBJ2-1; D not resolved. Germline CDR1 SGHTA, CDR2 FQGTGA. V lost 2 bases and J lost 8, with 10 bases in between. The CDR3 is made up of 13 amino acids. Here the CDR3 reads CASSLFLRDEQFF. Written as DNA, the CDR3 is TGTGCCAGCAGCTTATTTTTAAGAGATGAGCAGTTCTTC.

The V and J genes are TRBV28 and TRBJ2-7; 11 bases match TRBD2. Germline CDR1 and CDR2: MDHEN and SYDVKM. The CDR3 sequence is 15 residues long. After removal of 3 bases from V and 2 bases from J, the junction contained 3 bases not matched to a gene. The CDR3 loop reads CASSLRLAGTYEQYF. For the CDR3, the DNA is TGTGCCAGCAGTTTGAGACTAGCGGGGACCTACGAGCAGTACTTC.

The V and J genes are TRBV20-1 and TRBJ1-1, with no clear D. The CDR3 extends over 15 amino acids. Germline CDR1 is DFQATT and CDR2 is SNEGSKA (reference sequence). V gave up 3 bases and J gave up 0 bases, with 14 bases separating them. The DNA of the CDR3 is TGCAGTGCTAGGAGGAGCGGACGTTTGAACACTGAAGCTTTCTTT. Translating it yields CSARRSGRLNTEAFF.

The CDR3 bases are TGTGCCAGCAGCTTGGCGAGGGTAGGATTGACAGAGACCCAGTACTTC. This sequence encodes CASSLARVGLTETQYF. The chain employs TRBV5-5 and TRBJ2-5; possibly TRBD2 for D (5 bases). V was cut by 0 bases and J by 4 bases, with 16 bases left in between. From germline, CDR1 is SGHKS and CDR2 YYEKEE (reference sequence). CDR3 length equals 16 residues. The variable domain in full, with the rest retrieved from reference TRBV5-5 and TRBJ2-5, is DAGVTQSPTHLIKTRGQQVTLRCSPISGHKSVSWYQQVLGQGPQFIFQYYEKEERGRGNFPDRFSARQFPNYSSELNVNALLLGDSALYLCASSLARVGLTETQYFGPGTRLLVL.

The chain couples TRBV20-1 to TRBJ2-1; D perhaps matches TRBD2 (6 bases). There are 15 residues in the CDR3. V shed 0 bases and J shed 5 bases, with 14 bases lying between them. CDR1 and CDR2 from the germline V gene are DFQATT and SNEGSKA (reference sequence). In nucleotides, the CDR3 is TGCAGTGCTAGAGATCCTTCTGGGGGGAACAATGAGCAGTTCTTC. This codes for CSARDPSGGNNEQFF.

V usage is TRBV20-1 and J usage is TRBJ2-7; 13 bases align to TRBD2. The CDR3 spans 14 residues. Trimming removed 6 bases from V and 4 bases from J; junction bases left unmatched: 6. Germline CDR1 and CDR2: DFQATT and SNEGSKA (reference sequence). The CDR3 nucleotides are TGCAGTGCGAGCACGACTAGCGGGGGGTACGAGCAGTACTTC. This translates into CSASTTSGGYEQYF.

This chain connects TRBV11-2 to TRBJ2-3; 8 nucleotides agree with TRBD2. Germline V gene sequence: CDR1 SGHAT, CDR2 FQNNGV. V lost 4 bases to trimming and J lost 0 bases; unmatched junction nucleotides: 6. CDR3 length equals 16 residues. The CDR3 is CASSWGGGISTDTQYF. CDR3 nucleotides: TGTGCCAGCAGCTGGGGCGGGGGGATCAGCACAGATACGCAGTATTTT.

This clonotype was observed once. The rearrangement links TRBV3-1 to TRBJ2-3; 8 positions agree with TRBD2. CDR3 length: 17 amino acids. V lost 0 bases, J lost 8 bases, and 13 bases stayed unmatched. Germline CDR1 and CDR2: LGHDT and YNNKEL (reference sequence). DNA for the CDR3: TGTGCCAGCAGCCAAGATCCCCGGGAGGGGGGGTCGGGTACGCAGTATTTT. It is translated as CASSQDPREGGSGTQYF.

The chain combines TRBV5-4 with TRBJ2-5; 10 bases map to TRBD1. This CDR3 comprises 14 residues. Germline CDR1 reads SGHNT; CDR2 reads YYREEE (reference sequence). V lost 2 bases, J lost 9 bases, and 7 bases stayed unmatched. This CDR3 reads CASSLGTGVRSQYF. The CDR3 DNA sequence: TGTGCCAGCAGCTTAGGGACAGGGGTGAGGTCCCAGTACTTC.

The chain links TRBV20-1 to TRBJ2-7; tentatively, D is TRBD1 (7 bases). CDR1 and CDR2 from the germline V gene are DFQATT and SNEGSKA (reference sequence). Between the trimmed V and J ends, which lost 3 bases and 3 bases, there was a span of 15 bases. There are 14 residues in the CDR3. Written as DNA, the CDR3 is TGCAGTGCTAGGCAGGGGGGACAGAGCTACGAGCAGTACTTC. Residues: CSARQGGQSYEQYF.

CDR3 sequence reads: CAISTGETQYF. CDR3 DNA sequence: TGTGCCATCAGTACTGGGGAGACCCAGTACTTC. V and J are TRBV10-3 and TRBJ2-5; D gene uncertain. CDR3 length: 11 amino acids. Germline CDR1 and CDR2: ENHRY and SYGVKD. With 5 bases removed from V and 5 bases from J, the gap between germline ends came to 6 bases.

This chain joins TRBV7-2 and TRBJ1-5, with D unclear. Trimming removed 1 base from V and 3 bases from J, with 10 bases in between. Germline V lookup: CDR1 SGHTA, CDR2 FQGNSA. This CDR3 contains 15 residues. The CDR3 DNA sequence: TGTGCCAGCAGCTTAGAATCTGGTTCCAATCAGCCCCAGCATTTT. Amino acid sequence: CASSLESGSNQPQHF.

The sample holds one count of this clonotype. This chain uses TRBV15 with TRBJ1-2, with unresolved D. The CDR3 consists of 13 residues. Trimming cost V 4 bases and J 1 base, with 7 bases left between them. CDR1 is LNHNV, CDR2 YYDKDF, per germline (reference sequence). In DNA, the CDR3 is TGTGCCACCAGCACAGCGTATAACTATGGCTACACCTTC. Protein product: CATSTAYNYGYTF.

The CDR3 loop reads CASSALDRGELFF. CDR3 DNA sequence: TGTGCCAGTAGTGCCTTGGACAGGGGGGAGCTGTTTTTT. The chain joins TRBV19 to TRBJ2-2; 7 bases map to TRBD1. The J segment lost 8 bases and the V segment lost 5 bases, leaving 5 bases of the junction unmatched. Germline V gene data show CDR1 as LNHDA and CDR2 as SQIVND (reference sequence). The CDR3 length is 13 residues.

The chain recombines TRBV7-2 with TRBJ2-7; 8 bases are a match to TRBD2. There are 15 residues in the CDR3. CDR1 and CDR2 (germline): SGHTA, FQGNSA. V was pared by 2 bases and J by 3 bases, with 6 bases of the junction left unmatched. The CDR3 coding sequence is TGTGCCAGCAGCTTAATGTTAGCGGGATTCTACGAGCAGTACTTC. Translated: CASSLMLAGFYEQYF.

The chain combines TRBV7-2 with TRBJ2-5; tentative D call: TRBD1 (6 bases). Germline CDR1 and CDR2: SGHTA and FQGNSA. V was shortened by 3 bases and J by 3 bases, with 8 bases between the two germline ends. This CDR3 is built from 13 residues. CDR3 DNA sequence: TGTGCCAGCAGCTTTCAGGGGAAAGAGACCCAGTACTTC. Amino acid sequence: CASSFQGKETQYF.

V usage is TRBV7-2 and J usage is TRBJ1-6; D not certain. The CDR3 consists of 12 residues. Germline lookup yields CDR1 SGHTA and CDR2 FQGNSA. Trimming cost V 5 bases and J 10 bases, with 9 bases left between them. This CDR3 is CASSPTDSPLHF. In nucleotides, the CDR3 is TGTGCCAGCAGCCCGACGGACTCACCCCTCCACTTT.

The rearrangement links TRBV5-4 to TRBJ1-4, with D possibly being TRBD1 (5 bases). Germline V gives CDR1 SGHNT, CDR2 YYREEE (reference sequence). The CDR3 consists of 14 residues. Trimming shortened V by 1 base and J by 1 base, and 5 bases separated the two germline ends. The CDR3 reads CASSLQGTNEKLFF. CDR3 DNA: TGTGCCAGCAGCTTGCAGGGAACTAATGAAAAACTGTTTTTT.

The rearrangement links TRBV20-1 to TRBJ2-6; a possible D gene is TRBD1 (5 bases). In germline, CDR1 is DFQATT, CDR2 SNEGSKA (reference sequence). The CDR3 spans 16 residues. The germline V and J ends were trimmed by 0 bases and 2 bases, with 11 bases remaining between them. Here the CDR3 reads CSARDRVGAGANVLTF. The CDR3 region has the DNA TGCAGTGCTAGAGATCGGGTAGGGGCTGGGGCCAACGTCCTGACTTTC.

The CDR3 loop is CASARSGNQPQHF. The DNA of the CDR3 is TGTGCCAGCGCGAGGTCGGGCAATCAGCCCCAGCATTTT. The chain uses TRBV25-1 and TRBJ1-5; D is unresolved. Trimming shortened V by 8 bases and J by 2 bases, and 10 bases separated the two germline ends. Germline V CDR1 and CDR2: MGHDK, SYGVNS. CDR3 length: 13 residues.

This chain uses TRBV19 with TRBJ2-3; no clear D gene. Between the trimmed V and J ends, which lost 2 bases and 0 bases, there was a span of 9 bases. This CDR3 is 15 amino acids long. Germline V CDR1 and CDR2: LNHDA, SQIVND (reference sequence). This CDR3 is CASSIRPSSTDTQYF. The CDR3, as DNA: TGTGCCAGTAGTATACGTCCATCTAGCACAGATACGCAGTATTTT.

The rearrangement joins TRBV29-1 to TRBJ2-5; TRBD1 might be the D (6 bases). The CDR3 runs 13 residues. CDR1 and CDR2 (germline): SQVTM, ANQGSEA. Trimming stripped 4 bases from V and 1 base from J, with 10 bases between. The CDR3 nucleotides read TGCAGCGTTGCCGGGACATTCCAAGAGACCCAGTACTTC. It encodes CSVAGTFQETQYF. The full variable domain, its missing parts supplied by reference TRBV29-1 and TRBJ2-5, is SAVISQKPSRDICQRGTSLTIQCQVDSQVTMMFWYRQQPGQSLTLIATANQGSEATYESGFVIDKFPISRPNLTFSTLTVSNMSPEDSSIYLCSVAGTFQETQYFGPGTRLLVL.

The chain has TRBV7-2 and TRBJ2-1; 7 bases are a match to TRBD2. The CDR3 consists of 18 residues. V shed 6 bases, J shed 4 bases, and the junction held 18 bases outside the gene matches. Germline lookup yields CDR1 SGHTA and CDR2 FQGNSA. The CDR3 DNA reads as TGTGCCAGCAGGGATGGGGGACCGCAGCGGGGAAAATACAATGAGCAGTTCTTC. This gives the protein CASRDGGPQRGKYNEQFF.

The chain couples TRBV27 to TRBJ1-3; TRBD1 aligns across 9 bases. Looked up from germline, CDR1 is MNHEY and CDR2 is SMNVEV (reference sequence). The length of the CDR3 is 17 residues. The ends lost 4 bases at V and 0 bases at J; junction bases unmatched: 7. CDR3 nucleotides: TGTGCCAGCAGTTATTCCGGGACAGGGATCTCTGGAAACACCATATATTTT. Its protein product is CASSYSGTGISGNTIYF.